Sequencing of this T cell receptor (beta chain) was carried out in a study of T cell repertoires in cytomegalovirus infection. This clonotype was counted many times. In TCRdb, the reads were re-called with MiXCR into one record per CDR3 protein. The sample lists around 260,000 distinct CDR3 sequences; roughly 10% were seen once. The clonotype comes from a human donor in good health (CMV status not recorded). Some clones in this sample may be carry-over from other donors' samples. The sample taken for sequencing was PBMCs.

CDR3 sequence reads: CASSPVPLGGSGANVLTF. The DNA of the CDR3 is TGTGCCAGCAGCCCGGTTCCGCTCGGGGGCTCTGGGGCCAACGTCCTGACTTTC. The chain links TRBV5-6 to TRBJ2-6; D possibly corresponds to TRBD2 (6 bases). Between the trimmed V and J ends, which lost 4 bases and 0 bases, there was a span of 17 bases. The germline CDR1 and CDR2 sequences are SGHDT and YYEEEE. The CDR3 has 18 amino acids.